The present T cell receptor (beta chain) was sequenced within a study of monozygotic twins with inflammatory bowel disease. Via template switching, UMIs carrying a 6-nucleotide sample barcode were introduced. TCRalpha and TCRbeta cDNA went through two nested PCRs of approximately 17 and 9 cycles. TCRdb re-called the 5' RACE reads and shows each CDR3 protein once, DNA omitted. This table lists about 160,000 distinct CDR3 sequences. As regards this clonotype: Its antigen is undetermined.

The CDR3 is 15 amino acids. From germline, CDR1 is SGHTA and CDR2 FQGNSA. Study results and limitations: No distinction between different T cell subtypes was possible.

The TCR originated in a human donor with ulcerative colitis or Crohn's disease, or a healthy co-twin of an affected twin (not recorded which). Sequenced material: blood. This chain connects TRBV7-2 to TRBJ2-1; TCRdb selects TRBD1, and the lack of DNA leaves this call unchecked. The CDR3 spells CASSLLERQGNEQFF.